Below, 2 T cell receptor beta chains from the same sample are listed, as sequenced in a study of shared clonotypes between healthy human individuals. Naive CD8 cells comprised CD45RO-negative, CCR7-positively selected cells, excluding terminally differentiated effector memory CD45RA+ cells. Libraries were prepared by immunoSEQ multiplex PCR; TCRdb keeps only in-frame clonotypes and omits some of them. The sample lists roughly 2 million clones; 85% to 95% were seen once. Sequencing was performed on naive CD8+ T cells sorted from blood. These receptors were taken from a man aged 18 to 29 in good health.

The J gene is TRBJ2-7, the V gene TRBV6-5; D gene unclear. CDR3 length: 15 residues. V lost 0 bases, J lost 0 bases, and 9 bases lay in between. CDR1 is MNHEY and CDR2 is SVGAGI in the germline V gene. The CDR3 bases are TGTGCCAGCAGTTACTCATTAGGGCTCTCCTACGAGCAGTACTTC. This gives the protein CASSYSLGLSYEQYF.

Note on this clone: At one end the junction does not follow the germline gene, possibly because of a read error. This sequence joins TRBV27 and TRBJ2-3; the match to TRBD2 covers 9 bases. Germline CDR1 and CDR2: MNHEY and SMNVEV (reference sequence). This CDR3 is 11 amino acids long. This CDR3 reads CASRIGTSSVF. In DNA, the CDR3 is TGTGCCAGCAGGATCGGGACTAGCAGTGTTTTT.